Below are 4 T cell receptor beta chains sequenced from a single sample in a study of blood T cells in healthy people across ages. Through a sample-barcoded 5' primer and a J-beta primer mix, a second PCR was run for roughly 6 to 11 cycles. TCRdb reprocessed the 5' RACE reads with MiXCR, giving one entry per CDR3 protein. The sample yields 650,000 to 700,000 distinct CDR3 sequences, over 40% seen once. Sequencing was carried out using blood. The receptor set was obtained from an elderly woman in good health.

Only one count was recorded for this clonotype. The rearrangement joins TRBV29-1 to TRBJ2-7; 7 nucleotides agree with TRBD1. The last part of the DNA fits TRBJ2-5 better; the J call may be wrong. This CDR3 has 12 amino acids. CDR1 and CDR2 from the germline V gene are SQVTM and ANQGSEA. This chain's CDR3 is CSVSGTAETQYF. The CDR3 DNA follows: TGCAGCGTTTCCGGGACAGCAGAGACCCAGTACTTC.

In regard to this clonotype: One end of the junction varies from germline; a read error may be responsible. The V and J genes are TRBV5-1 and TRBJ2-5; 10 nucleotides match TRBD2. The J call may not be correct, given that the DNA end is closer to TRBJ2-7. The CDR3 is 16 amino acids. CDR1 and CDR2 from the germline V gene are SGHRS and YFSETQ. This chain's CDR3 is CVSSSGTSALVSEQYF. Written as DNA, the CDR3 is TGCGTCAGCAGCAGTGGGACTAGCGCACTAGTGAGCGAGCAGTACTTC.

As regards this clonotype: A much larger clone lies one base from this, so it may be a read error. The genes are TRBV7-2 and TRBJ2-1; TRBD2 matches 7 bases. Matching the DNA end better, TRBJ2-7 makes the J call doubtful. The germline gives CDR1 SGHTA, CDR2 FQGNSA. This CDR3 region has 17 residues. In DNA form, the CDR3 reads TGTGCCAGCAGCCCTGGCCCGGCTAGCGGAGACTACAATGAGCAGTACTTC. It yields the protein CASSPGPASGDYNEQYF.

This clonotype was seen ten or more times. The chain is built from TRBV6-6 and TRBJ2-5; 7 bases are shared with TRBD1. J lost 3 bases, V lost 6 bases, and 13 bases had no gene match. CDR3 length: 16 amino acids. Germline CDR1 MNHNY, CDR2 SVGAGI (reference sequence). The CDR3: CASSQKGTAPKETQYF. The CDR3 DNA follows: TGTGCCAGCAGCCAGAAAGGGACAGCCCCAAAAGAGACCCAGTACTTC.